This T cell receptor (beta chain) was found in a study of human T cells and chemical hapten exposure. Study summary: DPC 0.01% went on the upper back by patch test, with reading at 6 days.

As to time point: patch test 2, 6 weeks after DPC sensitization. Treatment denoted: therapeutic diphenylcyclopropenone sensitization with weekly scalp DPC. The CDR3 spans 13 residues. Per germline, CDR1 ENHRY and CDR2 SYGVKD. V was trimmed by 8 bases and J by 4 bases, leaving 12 bases between them. In the original processing: Samples held a median of around 96,000 TCRs, range roughly 20,000–750,000. A single record per CDR3 protein comes from TCRdb applying MiXCR to the RACE reads. For this entry, the V and J calls and clone size follow TCRdb and not the study's own pipeline. The sample holds tens of thousands of distinct CDR3 sequences, 11% seen once.

The V gene is TRBV10-3, the J gene TRBJ1-5, with D uncertain. The sample here was whole blood, taken in connection with sensitization to the hapten diphenylcyclopropenone (DPC). This TCR was recovered from a man aged 40-49 years with alopecia areata. Some clones in this sample may be carry-over from other donors' samples. CDR3 region: CAIGMGGNQPQHF. Here the CDR3 DNA reads TGTGCCATCGGGATGGGAGGGAATCAGCCCCAGCATTTT.